The 24 T cell receptor beta chains below all came from one sample that was sequenced in a study of radiotherapy plus CTLA-4 blockade in lung cancer. Data came from immunoSEQ multiplex PCR; TCRdb stores just in-frame clones and leaves some out. The repertoire has around 72,000 clones, over 65% of them found once; the top ten carry 7% to 8.5%. Sample: peripheral blood, taken from a patient treated with radiotherapy plus ipilimumab. The receptor source for this set is a human donor with non-small cell lung cancer who had a complete response to radiotherapy plus ipilimumab.

The chain recombines TRBV6-5 with TRBJ1-6, with 9 bases that match TRBD1. Trimming cost V 6 bases and J 6 bases; bases outside gene matches: 6. This CDR3 has 15 amino acids. CDR1 is MNHEY, CDR2 SVGAGI, per germline. The CDR3 reads CASRPNRGRNSPLHF. Here the CDR3 DNA reads TGTGCCAGCAGACCAAACAGGGGGCGTAATTCACCCCTCCACTTT.

This rearrangement joins TRBV27 to TRBJ1-2; possibly TRBD1 for D (5 bases). The V and J ends lost 5 bases and 2 bases respectively, with 12 bases between them. The germline gives CDR1 MNHEY, CDR2 SMNVEV (reference sequence). The CDR3 consists of 14 residues. CDR3 in amino acids: CASSRHGTNYGYTF. Written as DNA, the CDR3 is TGTGCCAGCAGTCGGCACGGGACCAACTATGGCTACACCTTC.

This sequence joins TRBV7-2 and TRBJ2-3; tentatively, D is TRBD2 (6 bases). Germline-derived CDR1 and CDR2 are SGHTA and FQGNSA. The ends were cut back, 4 bases at V and 8 bases at J, with 19 bases in the middle. CDR3 length: 15 residues. CDR3 residues: CASSSQEGSRVTQYF. The CDR3 DNA is TGTGCCAGCAGCTCGCAGGAGGGGTCGAGAGTTACGCAGTATTTT.

This clone was picked up many times. This sequence joins TRBV19 and TRBJ2-1; 10 bases are a match to TRBD2. This CDR3 contains 11 residues. The germline V gene has CDR1 LNHDA and CDR2 SQIVND (reference sequence). V dropped 5 bases and J dropped 16; count of bases not matched to a gene: 5. Here the CDR3 reads CASSPWTSGFF. The CDR3 coding sequence is TGTGCCAGTAGTCCGTGGACTAGCGGCTTCTTC.

V is TRBV27 and J is TRBJ2-7, with 7 bases lining up with TRBD1. CDR1 is MNHEY and CDR2 is SMNVEV in the germline V gene (reference sequence). J was trimmed by 5 bases and V by 0 bases; bases with no gene match: 10. This CDR3 has 16 residues. CDR3 bases: TGTGCCAGCAGTTTATCCCCCCGACAGGGATTGGACGAGCAGTACGTC. Translating it yields CASSLSPRQGLDEQYV.

The chain has TRBV6-5 and TRBJ1-2; 9 bases are a match to TRBD1. The CDR3 runs to 14 residues. Germline V gives CDR1 MNHEY, CDR2 SVGAGI. Germline trimming cut 2 bases from V and 5 bases from J; bases unmatched to any gene: 3. The CDR3 DNA reads as TGTGCCAGCAGTTACGCCGGGACAGGGTATGGCTACACCTTC. Protein product: CASSYAGTGYGYTF.

The chain uses TRBV28 and TRBJ2-7; D unclear. The V and J ends lost 7 bases and 0 bases respectively, with 7 bases between them. The CDR3 is made up of 12 amino acids. Germline lookup yields CDR1 MDHEN and CDR2 SYDVKM. As DNA, the CDR3 is TGTGCCAGCATGTCCTCCTCCTACGAGCAGTACGTC. Protein product: CASMSSSYEQYV.

V gene TRBV27 combines with J gene TRBJ2-2; 10 bases align to TRBD1. V gave up 5 bases and J gave up 6 bases; unmatched junction bases: 12. This CDR3 is built from 17 residues. Germline CDR1 reads MNHEY; CDR2 reads SMNVEV (reference sequence). This CDR3 is CASSPTGTGVFSGELFF. CDR3 DNA sequence: TGTGCCAGCAGTCCAACCGGGACAGGGGTGTTCTCCGGGGAGCTGTTTTTT.

The genes are TRBV7-2 and TRBJ1-1; D possibly corresponds to TRBD1 (5 bases). Germline CDR1 is SGHTA and CDR2 is FQGNSA. This CDR3 comprises 14 residues. Trimming left V 5 bases short and J 8 bases short, with 18 bases between. The CDR3 is CASSPSRDGSEAFF. CDR3 bases: TGTGCCAGCAGCCCAAGTCGGGACGGATCCGAAGCTTTCTTT.

The chain recombines TRBV25-1 with TRBJ2-1; 11 positions agree with TRBD2. CDR1 is MGHDK and CDR2 is SYGVNS in the germline V gene. This CDR3 region has 16 residues. V shed 4 bases, J shed 5 bases, and the junction held 7 bases outside the gene matches. The DNA of the CDR3 is TGTGCCAGCAGTGGTTATAGCGGGAGGGAAAACAATGAGCAGTTCTTC. Translation: CASSGYSGRENNEQFF.

The V and J genes are TRBV10-2 and TRBJ2-5; 8 positions match TRBD2. The CDR3 spans 15 residues. Per germline, CDR1 WSHSY and CDR2 SAAADI. Germline trimming cut 1 base from V and 5 bases from J; bases unmatched to any gene: 6. The DNA of the CDR3 is TGCGCCAGCAGTGAGTGGACTAGCCGCAAGGAGACCCAGTACTTC. This codes for CASSEWTSRKETQYF.

This chain connects TRBV7-9 to TRBJ1-1; D call uncertain. The CDR3 extends over 16 amino acids. Trimming shortened V by 4 bases and J by 4 bases, and 19 bases separated the two germline ends. The germline V gene encodes CDR1 SEHNR and CDR2 FQNEAQ (reference sequence). The CDR3 DNA is TGTGCCAGCAGCTCGGCGGACGCCGACGGGGTCACTGAAGCTTTCTTT. This gives the protein CASSSADADGVTEAFF.

V gene TRBV6-1 combines with J gene TRBJ2-3; TRBD1 aligns across 8 bases. V trimming: 6 bases; J trimming: 2 bases; junction bases outside the gene matches: 4. This CDR3 is built from 14 residues. Germline loops: CDR1 MNHNS, CDR2 SASEGT. The CDR3 DNA follows: TGTGCCAGCAGACGACAGGGGTCCACAGATACGCAGTATTTT. As protein: CASRRQGSTDTQYF.

Notes on this clone: This sample also contains other DNA sequences that code for the same CDR3. The V call is TRBV7-9, the J call TRBJ2-4; 7 bases match TRBD2. Germline V gene sequence: CDR1 SEHNR, CDR2 FQNEAQ (reference sequence). V gave up 3 bases and J gave up 7 bases; unmatched junction bases: 6. The CDR3 is made up of 14 amino acids. The CDR3 nucleotides read TGTGCCAGCAGCTTTACGGCGGGAGTCAACATTCAGTACTTC. Amino acids: CASSFTAGVNIQYF.

The chain joins TRBV30 to TRBJ2-5; 8 bases match TRBD2. From germline, CDR1 is GTSNPN and CDR2 SVGIG (reference sequence). The V gene end was trimmed by 0 bases and the J gene end by 2 bases; junction bases not matched to a gene: 5. The length of the CDR3 is 15 residues. CDR3 bases: TGTGCCTGGAGTGTCTCGGGGGGGAGTCAAGAGACCCAGTACTTC. This translates into CAWSVSGGSQETQYF. The whole variable domain, filled in from reference TRBV30 and TRBJ2-5, reads SQTIHQWPATLVQPVGSPLSLECTVEGTSNPNLYWYRQAAGRGLQLLFYSVGIGQISSEVPQNLSASRPQDRQFILSSKKLLLSDSGFYLCAWSVSGGSQETQYFGPGTRLLVL.

Comments on this clone: Other DNA sequences in this sample translate to the same CDR3. The chain recombines TRBV11-3 with TRBJ2-5; TRBD2 agrees at 11 bases. The CDR3 runs 14 residues. Germline trimming cut 5 bases from V and 4 bases from J; bases unmatched to any gene: 3. Germline assignment: CDR1 SGHNT and CDR2 YENEEA. CDR3 region: CASSPGLAGETQYF. The CDR3 DNA is TGTGCCAGCAGCCCTGGACTAGCGGGAGAGACCCAGTACTTC.

The chain carries TRBV29-1 and TRBJ2-5; TRBD2 agrees at 9 bases. V was pared by 2 bases and J by 3 bases, with 4 bases of the junction left unmatched. The CDR3 contains 14 residues. Germline V gene sequence: CDR1 SQVTM, CDR2 ANQGSEA. The CDR3 DNA follows: TGCAGCGTTGAACCGGGACTAGCTAAAGAGACCCAGTACTTC. Translated: CSVEPGLAKETQYF.

V is TRBV6-5 and J is TRBJ1-6; D not resolved. Trimming shortened V by 0 bases and J by 7 bases, and 13 bases separated the two germline ends. Looked up from germline, CDR1 is MNHEY and CDR2 is SVGAGI. The CDR3 sequence is 16 residues long. CDR3 nucleotide sequence: TGTGCCAGCAGTTACTCGAGGGTTGGGAACAATTCACCCCTCCACTTT. Amino acid sequence: CASSYSRVGNNSPLHF.

V gene TRBV28 combines with J gene TRBJ2-6; 9 positions agree with TRBD1. Germline-derived CDR1 and CDR2 are MDHEN and SYDVKM. The CDR3 consists of 19 residues. Germline trimming cut 2 bases from V and 2 bases from J; bases unmatched to any gene: 10. The CDR3 loop is CASSLDVDRGGPGANVLTF. The CDR3 coding sequence is TGTGCCAGCAGTTTAGACGTCGACAGGGGGGGGCCTGGGGCCAACGTCCTGACTTTC.

The chain combines TRBV2 with TRBJ2-5; D is uncertain. Germline CDR1 and CDR2: SNHLY and FYNNEI. V lost 0 bases and J 5 bases, leaving 4 bases between the germline ends. This CDR3 region has 12 residues. The CDR3 loop is CASSEAGETQYF. Written as DNA, the CDR3 is TGTGCCAGCAGTGAAGCTGGTGAGACCCAGTACTTC. Full variable domain (missing parts from reference TRBV2 and TRBJ2-5): EPEVTQTPSHQVTQMGQEVILRCVPISNHLYFYWYRQILGQKVEFLVSFYNNEISEKSEIFDDQFSVERPDGSNFTLKIRSTKLEDSAMYFCASSEAGETQYFGPGTRLLVL.

The CDR3 spells CASSQDGGGGMGTGELFF. DNA for the CDR3: TGCGCCAGCAGCCAAGATGGGGGCGGGGGCATGGGCACCGGGGAGCTGTTTTTT. The chain joins TRBV4-3 to TRBJ2-2, with a possible D match to TRBD2 (7 bases). The CDR3 runs 18 residues. The germline gives CDR1 LGHNA, CDR2 YSLEER. The V end lost 0 bases, the J end lost 4 bases, and 18 bases lay between the germline ends.

This rearrangement joins TRBV18 to TRBJ2-1; D tentatively fits TRBD1 or TRBD2 (5 bases each). V gave up 6 bases and J gave up 0 bases, with 12 bases separating them. This CDR3 spans 15 amino acids. The germline gives CDR1 KGHSH, CDR2 LQKENI. The CDR3 bases are TGTGCCAGCTCGCAAGGGACGGGCTCCTACAATGAGCAGTTCTTC. Its protein is CASSQGTGSYNEQFF.

The rearrangement joins TRBV29-1 to TRBJ2-1; 7 bases fit TRBD2. The germline CDR1 and CDR2 sequences are SQVTM and ANQGSEA. V was clipped by 6 bases and J by 8 bases; unmatched bases: 16. This CDR3 region has 15 residues. The CDR3 nucleotides read TGCAGCGTCAAACGCGGGGGATTACGGTTCGATGAGCAGTTCTTC. Protein: CSVKRGGLRFDEQFF.

The table lists this clone with a few counts. The V call is TRBV2, the J call TRBJ2-3; 7 bases map to TRBD2. This CDR3 is 17 amino acids long. Germline CDR1 is SNHLY and CDR2 is FYNNEI. V shed 5 bases, J shed 0 bases, and the junction held 11 bases outside the gene matches. The CDR3 reads CASSRLAGPSSTDTQYF. In nucleotides, the CDR3 is TGTGCCAGCAGTAGACTAGCAGGCCCCTCTAGCACAGATACGCAGTATTTT.